The 15 T cell receptor beta chains presented below share a single source sample, sequenced in a study of early T cells in non-severe SARS-CoV-2 infection. TCRdb fed the 5' RACE reads into MiXCR, producing one record per CDR3 protein. Of tens of thousands of distinct CDR3 sequences detected, less than 15% appear once; the ten largest clones hold approximately 6.5%. Sequenced: whole blood. The receptor set was obtained from an adult who was a healthcare worker with PCR-confirmed SARS-CoV-2 infection or an uninfected control (not recorded which).

The V and J genes are TRBV6-5 and TRBJ1-3; 8 bases line up with TRBD1. Per the germline V gene, CDR1 is MNHEY and CDR2 is SVGAGI. V was clipped by 6 bases and J by 2 bases; unmatched bases: 6. The CDR3 loop spans 15 amino acids. The CDR3 bases are TGTGCCAGCAGCATACAGGGGGTGGCTGGAAACACCATATATTTT. It is translated as CASSIQGVAGNTIYF.

To note about this clonotype: An end of the junction differs from the germline gene, which may be a read error. This chain links TRBV10-1 with TRBJ1-6; D not resolved. The length of the CDR3 is 17 residues. Germline-derived CDR1 and CDR2 are WNHNN and SYGVQD (reference sequence). CDR3 in amino acids: CATSDRFRSSYNSPLHF. The DNA for the CDR3 is TGCGCCACCAGTGATAGGTTCCGGAGCTCCTATAATTCACCCCTCCACTTT.

V is TRBV11-2 and J is TRBJ2-2, with 9 nucleotides matching TRBD1. The germline V gene has CDR1 SGHAT and CDR2 FQNNGV. With 6 bases clipped from V and 3 bases from J, the junction kept 8 bases outside the gene matches. This CDR3 is built from 16 residues. The CDR3 is CASRDRDRVYTGELFF. The CDR3 nucleotides are TGTGCCAGCAGGGACCGGGACAGGGTTTACACCGGGGAGCTGTTTTTT.

The sample holds a few counts of this clonotype. V usage is TRBV29-1 and J usage is TRBJ1-1; tentative D call: TRBD1 (5 bases). The CDR3 is 13 amino acids. Germline V gene sequence: CDR1 SQVTM, CDR2 ANQGSEA. V was shortened by 1 base and J by 5 bases, with 11 bases between the two germline ends. The CDR3 DNA reads TGCAGCGTTGAAGTACAGGTGAGAACTGAAGCTTTCTTT. Translating it yields CSVEVQVRTEAFF.

This chain links TRBV7-9 with TRBJ1-2; possibly TRBD1 for D (5 bases). The CDR3 consists of 16 residues. From germline, CDR1 is SEHNR and CDR2 FQNEAQ (reference sequence). Trimming cost V 5 bases and J 0 bases, with 16 bases left between them. The CDR3 is CASSRGTPGANYGYTF. The CDR3 DNA reads as TGTGCCAGCAGCCGAGGAACCCCGGGGGCTAACTATGGCTACACCTTC.

This sequence joins TRBV7-3 and TRBJ2-1; TRBD1 aligns across 11 bases. V shed 9 bases and J 2 bases; nucleotides not matched to a gene: 6. Germline CDR1 is SGHTA and CDR2 is FQGTGA. This CDR3 contains 15 residues. The CDR3 sequence: CASHPGQGAYNEQFF. The DNA for the CDR3 is TGTGCCAGTCACCCGGGACAGGGGGCCTACAATGAGCAGTTCTTC.

The chain is built from TRBV10-3 and TRBJ1-1, with D maybe TRBD1 (6 bases). This CDR3 comprises 14 residues. Deletions cut 4 bases from V and 1 base from J, with 10 bases between. Per germline, CDR1 ENHRY and CDR2 SYGVKD. CDR3 sequence: CAISGQQGNTEAFF. In nucleotides, the CDR3 is TGTGCCATCAGTGGGCAACAGGGGAACACTGAAGCTTTCTTT.

V is TRBV19 and J is TRBJ2-5; 10 nucleotides align to TRBD1. This CDR3 is built from 16 residues. The V gene's germline CDR1 is LNHDA and CDR2 SQIVND (reference sequence). The junction had 5 bases not matched to a gene; V was cut back by 2 bases and J by 2 bases. The CDR3 sequence is CASSISGTGVQETQYF. In DNA, the CDR3 is TGTGCCAGTAGTATATCTGGGACAGGGGTTCAAGAGACCCAGTACTTC.

The V call is TRBV12-3 or TRBV12-4, the J call TRBJ2-3, with D tentatively TRBD2 (5 bases). The CDR3 contains 14 residues. Deletions cut 4 bases from V and 2 bases from J, with 10 bases between. CDR3 in amino acids: CASSYREATDTQYF. As DNA, the CDR3 is TGTGCCAGCAGTTACCGGGAAGCCACAGATACGCAGTATTTT.

In this sample, this clonotype turned up a few times. This rearrangement joins TRBV7-2 to TRBJ2-1, with TRBD2 identical over 8 bases. CDR1 SGHTA and CDR2 FQGNSA come from the germline V gene. V shed 5 bases and J 2 bases; nucleotides not matched to a gene: 8. The CDR3 sequence is 16 residues long. Written as DNA, the CDR3 is TGTGCCAGCAGCGCCCTAGGGCGGGGGGCCTACAATGAGCAGTTCTTC. Its protein is CASSALGRGAYNEQFF.

This clonotype was counted between two and nine times. This chain joins TRBV6-5 and TRBJ1-4, with 11 bases lining up with TRBD1. This CDR3 is built from 15 residues. V trimming: 5 bases; J trimming: 7 bases; junction bases outside the gene matches: 6. Germline V gene data show CDR1 as MNHEY and CDR2 as SVGAGI. CDR3 bases: TGTGCCAGCAGTAGGGGACAGGGGGATGGTGAAAAACTGTTTTTT. It is translated as CASSRGQGDGEKLFF.

This rearrangement joins TRBV7-3 to TRBJ2-2; D remains ambiguous. V lost 5 bases to trimming and J lost 1 base, with 11 bases between them. Germline V gives CDR1 SGHTA, CDR2 FQGTGA. This CDR3 contains 15 residues. CDR3 loop: CASSDASLNTGELFF. The CDR3, as DNA: TGTGCCAGCAGCGACGCCAGTTTGAACACCGGGGAGCTGTTTTTT.

There are a few counts of this clonotype. The chain carries TRBV20-1 and TRBJ2-2, with TRBD1 identical over 8 bases. Looked up from germline, CDR1 is DFQATT and CDR2 is SNEGSKA (reference sequence). This CDR3 region has 13 residues. V dropped 5 bases and J dropped 4; count of bases not matched to a gene: 3. The CDR3 DNA reads as TGCAGTGCTCTGGACAGGGCCACCGGGGAGCTGTTTTTT. Residues: CSALDRATGELFF.

The chain joins TRBV7-9 to TRBJ1-6; D gene uncertain. V was shortened by 0 bases and J by 8 bases, with 2 bases between the two germline ends. The CDR3 spans 12 residues. Germline lookup yields CDR1 SEHNR and CDR2 FQNEAQ (reference sequence). Here the CDR3 DNA reads TGTGCCAGCAGCTTAGCGGATTCACCCCTCCACTTT. It translates to CASSLADSPLHF.

This clonotype was seen more than once but under ten times. The chain has TRBV2 and TRBJ1-1, with TRBD1 as a possible D gene (5 bases). V dropped 8 bases and J dropped 0 bases, with 13 bases sitting between them. Germline V gives CDR1 SNHLY, CDR2 FYNNEI. This CDR3 has 14 amino acids. CDR3 loop: CASRWGEMNTEAFF. CDR3 in DNA: TGTGCCAGCCGGTGGGGGGAGATGAACACTGAAGCTTTCTTT.